A selection of T cell receptor beta chains follows, all from one sample in a study of blood T cell repertoires in COVID-19. Clones were sequenced by immunoSEQ multiplex PCR, and TCRdb holds only the in-frame ones, with some missing. The sample holds roughly 74,000 clones, around 90% seen once. Sample: peripheral blood. These receptors all stem from a woman of 80 years or more with active or convalescent COVID-19. CDR3s include the opening cysteine and the closing phenylalanine or tryptophan.

j_call | v_call | cdr3_aa
TRBJ1-2 | TRBV4-1 | CASSQGGGAGYTF
TRBJ2-4 | TRBV6-5 | CASTSGLAGDGIQYF
TRBJ2-3 | TRBV4-3 | CASSQDVGGRTQYF
TRBJ1-2 | TRBV12-5 | CASGLPRTGVRVEDYGYTF
TRBJ2-1 | TRBV5-6 | CASSFRLAVYNEQFF
TRBJ2-5 | TRBV3-1/TRBV3-2 | CASSQVRGRGETQYF
TRBJ2-1 | TRBV10-3 | CAISGLAGHNEQFF
TRBJ1-5 | TRBV6-2/TRBV6-3 | CASSNRDNNQPQHF
TRBJ2-7 | TRBV19 | CASSIGYPGEQYF
TRBJ2-1 | TRBV7-9 | CASSTNERGYEQFF
TRBJ1-3 | TRBV12-3/TRBV12-4 | CAQGGYSGNTIYF
TRBJ1-6 | TRBV12-5 | CASGLVLGTGISPLHF
TRBJ1-1 | TRBV12-3/TRBV12-4 | CASSYRGGTEAFF
TRBJ2-7 | TRBV5-4 | CASSLALAGAYEQYF
TRBJ1-1 | TRBV2 | CASSDVAGNTEAFF
TRBJ2-1 | TRBV4-3 | CASSQVLVTGVNEQFF
TRBJ2-7 | TRBV2 | CASRRQLRELYF
TRBJ2-2 | TRBV5-4 | CASSLDRTGELFF
TRBJ1-4 | TRBV3-1/TRBV3-2 | CASRRGEKLFF
TRBJ2-7 | TRBV27 | CASRGQGGYEQYF
TRBJ2-2 | TRBV9 | CASKTGGANTGELFF
TRBJ1-2 | TRBV7-2 | CASSLDLRVRDYGYTF
TRBJ1-6 | TRBV13 | CASSSGTGGVGYNSPLHF
TRBJ1-5 | TRBV5-1 | CASSLGPPGAQPQHF